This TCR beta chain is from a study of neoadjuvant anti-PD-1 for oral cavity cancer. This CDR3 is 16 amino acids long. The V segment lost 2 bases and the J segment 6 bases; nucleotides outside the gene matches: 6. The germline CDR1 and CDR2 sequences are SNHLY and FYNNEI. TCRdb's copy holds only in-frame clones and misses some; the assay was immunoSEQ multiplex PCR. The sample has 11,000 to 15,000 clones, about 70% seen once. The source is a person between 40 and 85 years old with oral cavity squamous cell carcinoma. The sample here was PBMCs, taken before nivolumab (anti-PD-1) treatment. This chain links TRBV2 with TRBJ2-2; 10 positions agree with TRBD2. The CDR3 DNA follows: TGTGCCAGCAGTGAACCTAGCGGGGGAATGTCCGGGGAGCTGTTTTTT. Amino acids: CASSEPSGGMSGELFF. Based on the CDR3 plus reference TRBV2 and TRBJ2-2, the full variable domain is EPEVTQTPSHQVTQMGQEVILRCVPISNHLYFYWYRQILGQKVEFLVSFYNNEISEKSEIFDDQFSVERPDGSNFTLKIRSTKLEDSAMYFCASSEPSGGMSGELFFGEGSRLTVL.